These 10 T cell receptor beta chains were all obtained from the same sample, sequenced in a study of T cell responses to AZD1222 COVID-19 vaccine. Sequenced by immunoSEQ multiplex PCR; TCRdb stores in-frame clones only, minus some. The data show 160,000 or so clones, about 88% seen once. The specimen comprised peripheral blood, sampled on day 0 of AZD1222 vaccination. These receptors all stem from an adult in good health.

The J gene is TRBJ2-2, the V gene TRBV30, with 7 bases aligning to TRBD1. Germline V gene lookup returns CDR1 GTSNPN and CDR2 SVGIG (reference sequence). The CDR3 has 15 residues. Trimming at V came to 1 base and at J to 8 bases, leaving 10 bases not matched to a gene. The DNA for the CDR3 is TGTGCCTGGAGTGACCTGATGACAGGGACGGGGGAGCTGTTTTTT. Translating gives CAWSDLMTGTGELFF.

This rearrangement joins TRBV6-6 to TRBJ2-6; maybe TRBD1 (5 bases). Germline V gene sequence: CDR1 MNHNY, CDR2 SVGAGI (reference sequence). V lost 5 bases and J lost 1, with 12 bases in between. The CDR3 runs 16 residues. CDR3 coding DNA: TGTGCCAGCAGTCGACCAAGGGGATCTGGGGCCAACGTCCTGACTTTC. Protein product: CASSRPRGSGANVLTF.

The chain employs TRBV29-1 and TRBJ2-3, with D tentatively TRBD2 (5 bases). Germline CDR1 SQVTM, CDR2 ANQGSEA. The ends were cut back, 3 bases at V and 3 bases at J, with 10 bases in the middle. The CDR3 is 13 residues long. DNA for the CDR3: TGCAGCGTTGACGGAGGCTGGACAGATACGCAGTATTTT. It encodes CSVDGGWTDTQYF.

The CDR3 DNA reads as TGTGCCAGCAGCCACCGACGGACAGCTGAAGAGACCCAGTACTTC. Protein: CASSHRRTAEETQYF. This chain connects TRBV13 to TRBJ2-5; D might be TRBD1 (6 bases). The CDR3 is made up of 15 amino acids. Per the germline V gene, CDR1 is PRHDT and CDR2 is FYEKMQ (reference sequence). V was trimmed by 5 bases and J by 3 bases, leaving 16 bases between them.

Here the CDR3 DNA reads TGTGCCAGCAGGGGGACGGCGACCTATGGCTACACCTTC. It yields the protein CASRGTATYGYTF. V usage is TRBV12-3 or TRBV12-4 and J usage is TRBJ1-2; D may be TRBD1 (5 bases). V was shortened by 6 bases and J by 4 bases, with 12 bases between the two germline ends. This CDR3 contains 13 residues.

The CDR3 DNA reads as TGTGCCAGCAGTCCCCTTGGGCGGATGTCCTACGAGCAGTACTTC. Residues: CASSPLGRMSYEQYF. The chain joins TRBV27 to TRBJ2-7; D call uncertain. The CDR3 runs 15 residues. The germline V gene encodes CDR1 MNHEY and CDR2 SMNVEV (reference sequence). The V and J ends lost 5 bases and 1 base respectively, with 15 bases between them.

This chain connects TRBV4-1 to TRBJ2-3, with 7 nucleotides matching TRBD1. Trimming took 4 bases from V and 2 from J; bases not matched to a gene: 6. This CDR3 contains 15 residues. Germline V lookup: CDR1 MGHRA, CDR2 YSYEKL. In DNA form, the CDR3 reads TGCGCCAGCAGCCCCTGGGACAGTTCCACAGATACGCAGTATTTT. Translation: CASSPWDSSTDTQYF.

The rearrangement links TRBV9 to TRBJ1-6; TRBD1 agrees at 10 bases. Germline V gene sequence: CDR1 SGDLS, CDR2 YYNGEE. V trimming: 3 bases; J trimming: 5 bases; junction bases outside the gene matches: 5. The CDR3 is 16 residues long. CDR3 sequence: CASSAGTGVNNSPLHF. The CDR3 bases are TGTGCCAGCAGCGCCGGGACAGGGGTGAATAATTCACCCCTCCACTTT. Full variable domain (rest looked up from reference TRBV9 and TRBJ1-6): DSGVTQTPKHLITATGQRVTLRCSPRSGDLSVYWYQQSLDQGLQFLIQYYNGEERAKGNILERFSAQQFPDLHSELNLSSLELGDSALYFCASSAGTGVNNSPLHFGNGTRLTVT.

The rearrangement links TRBV19 to TRBJ2-3; D uncertain. This CDR3 contains 15 residues. Per the germline V gene, CDR1 is LNHDA and CDR2 is SQIVND (reference sequence). Trimming left V 7 bases short and J 3 bases short, with 17 bases between. CDR3 sequence reads: CASTHTTSTTDTQYF. The CDR3 bases are TGTGCCAGTACCCATACTACCAGCACGACAGATACGCAGTATTTT.

The genes are TRBV7-2 and TRBJ2-5; D perhaps matches TRBD2 (6 bases). V lost 1 base to trimming and J lost 1 base, with 13 bases between them. This CDR3 contains 16 residues. The germline CDR1 and CDR2 sequences are SGHTA and FQGNSA. Written as DNA, the CDR3 is TGTGCCAGCAGCTTAGTCCCTAGCGTTCTCCAAGAGACCCAGTACTTC. Its translation is CASSLVPSVLQETQYF.